This T cell receptor beta chain was sequenced during a study of blood T cell repertoires in COVID-19. Background on the study: COVID-19 samples collected from the United States, Italy and Spain covered acute and convalescent phases. PBMCs, B-cell-depleted T cells, or T cells provided the cDNA or gDNA that made up the material.

Original analysis: Reference gene primer amplification yielded estimated nucleated cell counts. Sequenced by immunoSEQ multiplex PCR; TCRdb stores in-frame clones only, minus some. D and trimming were read from the DNA, whereas the V and J calls and clone size are those reported in that table. The profile covers roughly 260,000 clones, with 82% appearing a single time and around 3.2% taken by the ten largest. There are 14 residues in the CDR3. V was trimmed by 3 bases and J by 3 bases, leaving 10 bases between them. Germline CDR1 and CDR2: SGDLS and YYNGEE. Material for sequencing was peripheral blood. The TCR sequence derives from a woman between 18 and 29 years old with acute or convalescent COVID-19. J is TRBJ1-3 and V is TRBV9; D possibly corresponds to TRBD1 (5 bases). Here the CDR3 DNA reads TGTGCCAGCAGCGCAAAGGGGTTTGGAAACACCATATATTTT. This codes for CASSAKGFGNTIYF. Supplemented by reference TRBV9 and TRBJ1-3, the full variable domain reads DSGVTQTPKHLITATGQRVTLRCSPRSGDLSVYWYQQSLDQGLQFLIQYYNGEERAKGNILERFSAQQFPDLHSELNLSSLELGDSALYFCASSAKGFGNTIYFGEGSWLTVV.